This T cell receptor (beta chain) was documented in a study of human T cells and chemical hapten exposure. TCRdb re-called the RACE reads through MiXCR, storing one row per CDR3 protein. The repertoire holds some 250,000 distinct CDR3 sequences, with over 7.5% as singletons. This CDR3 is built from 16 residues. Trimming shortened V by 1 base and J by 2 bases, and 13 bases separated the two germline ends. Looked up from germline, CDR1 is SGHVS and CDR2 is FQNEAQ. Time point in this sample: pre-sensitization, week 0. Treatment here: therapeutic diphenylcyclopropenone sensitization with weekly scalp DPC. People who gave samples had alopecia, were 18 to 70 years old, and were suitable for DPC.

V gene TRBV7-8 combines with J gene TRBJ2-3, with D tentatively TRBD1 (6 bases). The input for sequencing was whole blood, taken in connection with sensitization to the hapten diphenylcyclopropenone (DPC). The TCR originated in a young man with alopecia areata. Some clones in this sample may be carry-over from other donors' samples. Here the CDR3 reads CASSLGQARLTDTQYF. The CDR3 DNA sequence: TGTGCCAGCAGCTTAGGACAGGCGAGACTCACAGATACGCAGTATTTT.